The 2 T cell receptor beta chains reported below all come from one sample, sequenced in a study of response to subunit inactivated influenza vaccine. TCRdb recomputed calls from the RT-PCR reads with MiXCR, one row per CDR3 protein. Here the sample spans roughly 650,000 distinct CDR3 sequences, more than 15% being singletons. The sample was PBMCs from blood, taken about 11 days after vaccination. The receptors were sampled from a man in his forties or fifties who received an inactivated influenza vaccine.

In this sample, this clonotype turned up once. V is TRBV28 and J is TRBJ2-2; 8 bases align to TRBD1. This CDR3 has 19 amino acids. Trimming cost V 2 bases and J 1 base; bases outside gene matches: 12. Germline-derived CDR1 and CDR2 are MDHEN and SYDVKM. This CDR3 reads CASSLIGGPGTGNTGELFF. The CDR3 bases are TGTGCCAGCAGTTTAATAGGGGGTCCCGGGACAGGGAACACCGGGGAGCTGTTTTTT.

V and J are TRBV4-3 and TRBJ2-1; D may correspond to TRBD1 or TRBD2 (6 bases each). The CDR3 runs to 17 residues. Germline-derived CDR1 and CDR2 are LGHNA and YSLEER. Trimming cost V 0 bases and J 2 bases, with 14 bases left between them. This CDR3 reads CASSQDRGLRAYNEQFF. The CDR3 nucleotides read TGCGCCAGCAGCCAAGATCGGGGGCTGAGAGCCTACAATGAGCAGTTCTTC.